This T cell receptor beta chain stems from a study of identifying expanded T cells in peripheral blood. Method: immunoSEQ multiplex PCR; TCRdb's copy keeps in-frame clones and lacks some. This sample has around 76,000 clones, with roughly nine tenths found just once. Germline values: CDR1 SGDLS, CDR2 YYNGEE. This CDR3 has 13 residues. J lost 7 bases, V lost 2 bases, and 2 bases had no gene match. No infections or other immune events were documented during collection. The chain combines TRBV9 with TRBJ2-1, with 8 positions matching TRBD1. The TCR sequence derives from a person aged 18 to 70 in good health. The sequenced sample consisted of blood. In DNA form, the CDR3 reads TGTGCCAGCAGCGTTGGACAGGGTAATGAGCAGTTCTTC. Its translation: CASSVGQGNEQFF.